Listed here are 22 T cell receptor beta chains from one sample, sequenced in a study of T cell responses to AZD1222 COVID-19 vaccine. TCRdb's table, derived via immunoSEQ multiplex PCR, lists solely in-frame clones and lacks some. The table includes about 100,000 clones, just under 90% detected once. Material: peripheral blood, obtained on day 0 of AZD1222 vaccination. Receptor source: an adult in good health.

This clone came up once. CDR3 amino acids: CASSLVPGGTEAFF. The CDR3 coding sequence is TGTGCCAGCAGCTTAGTCCCCGGCGGGACTGAAGCTTTCTTT. V is TRBV7-2 and J is TRBJ1-1; D ambiguous. Between the trimmed V and J ends, which lost 1 base and 5 bases, there was a span of 11 bases. This CDR3 is 14 amino acids long. Germline lookup yields CDR1 SGHTA and CDR2 FQGNSA.

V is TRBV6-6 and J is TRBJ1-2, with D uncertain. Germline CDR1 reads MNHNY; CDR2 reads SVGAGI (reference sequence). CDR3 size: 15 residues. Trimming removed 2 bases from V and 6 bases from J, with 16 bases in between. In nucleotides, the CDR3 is TGTGCCAGCAGTTACGAACAGTCTCGCCCCCATGGCTACACCTTC. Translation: CASSYEQSRPHGYTF.

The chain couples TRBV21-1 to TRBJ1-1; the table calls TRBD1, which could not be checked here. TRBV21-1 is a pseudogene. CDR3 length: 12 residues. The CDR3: CARGQARLEAFF. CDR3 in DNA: TGTGCCAGAGGACAGGCTAGACTTGAAGCTTTCTTT.

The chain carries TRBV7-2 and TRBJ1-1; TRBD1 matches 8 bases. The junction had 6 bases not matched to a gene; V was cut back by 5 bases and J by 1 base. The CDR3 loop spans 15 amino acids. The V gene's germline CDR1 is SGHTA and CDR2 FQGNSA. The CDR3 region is CASSQGAGSNTEAFF. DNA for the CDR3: TGTGCCAGCAGCCAGGGGGCAGGCTCGAACACTGAAGCTTTCTTT.

The CDR3 region is CASSSGWNQPQHF. The CDR3 coding sequence is TGTGCCAGTAGTTCTGGGTGGAATCAGCCCCAGCATTTT. The chain carries TRBV19 and TRBJ1-5; D is unclear. The V gene lost 5 bases and the J gene lost 4 bases, with 9 bases spanning the gap. The length of the CDR3 is 13 residues. Germline CDR1 reads LNHDA; CDR2 reads SQIVND (reference sequence).

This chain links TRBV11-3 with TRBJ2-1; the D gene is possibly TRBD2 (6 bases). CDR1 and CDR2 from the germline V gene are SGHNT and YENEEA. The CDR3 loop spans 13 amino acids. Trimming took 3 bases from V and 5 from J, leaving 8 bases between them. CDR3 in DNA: TGTGCCAGCAGCTTCGGGGGTAACAATGAGCAGTTCTTC. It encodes CASSFGGNNEQFF.

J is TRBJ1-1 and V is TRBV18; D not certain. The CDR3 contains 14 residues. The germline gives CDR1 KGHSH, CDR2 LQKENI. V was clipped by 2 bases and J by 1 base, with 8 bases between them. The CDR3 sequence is CASSPETTNTEAFF. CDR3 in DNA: TGTGCCAGCTCACCAGAGACAACGAACACTGAAGCTTTCTTT.

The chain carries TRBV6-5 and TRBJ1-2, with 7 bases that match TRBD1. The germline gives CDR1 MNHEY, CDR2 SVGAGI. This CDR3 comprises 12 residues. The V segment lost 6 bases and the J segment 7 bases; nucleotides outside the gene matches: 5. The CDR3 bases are TGTGCCAGCAGCCCGACAGGGTCTGGCTACACCTTC. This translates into CASSPTGSGYTF.

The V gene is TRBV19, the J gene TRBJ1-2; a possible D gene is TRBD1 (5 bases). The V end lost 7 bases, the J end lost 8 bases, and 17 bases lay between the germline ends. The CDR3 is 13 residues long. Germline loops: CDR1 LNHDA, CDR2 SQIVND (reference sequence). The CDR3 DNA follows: TGTGCCAGTACCCAGGGCCGAAGCGGGGGCTACACCTTC. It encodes CASTQGRSGGYTF.

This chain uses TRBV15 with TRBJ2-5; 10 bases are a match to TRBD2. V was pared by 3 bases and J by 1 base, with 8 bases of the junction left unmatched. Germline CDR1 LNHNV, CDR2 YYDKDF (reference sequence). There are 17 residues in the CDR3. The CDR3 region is CATSSGLAGVLQETQYF. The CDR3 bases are TGTGCCACCAGCAGCGGTCTAGCGGGGGTTCTCCAAGAGACCCAGTACTTC.

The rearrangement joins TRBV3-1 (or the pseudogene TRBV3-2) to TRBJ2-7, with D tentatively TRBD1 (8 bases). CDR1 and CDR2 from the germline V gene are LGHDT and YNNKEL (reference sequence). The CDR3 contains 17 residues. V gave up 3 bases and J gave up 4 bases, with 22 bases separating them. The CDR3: CASSHFRGGGQVYEQYF. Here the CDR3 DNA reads TGTGCCAGCAGCCACTTCAGAGGGGGGGGACAGGTTTACGAGCAGTACTTC.

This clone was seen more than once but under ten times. CDR3 sequence: CASSKRSYGYTF. The CDR3 bases are TGTGCCAGCAGCAAAAGATCCTATGGCTACACCTTC. V usage is TRBV7-9 and J usage is TRBJ1-2; unclear D gene. The CDR3 runs to 12 residues. Trimming removed 5 bases at V and 4 bases at J, with 8 bases between. Germline V gene sequence: CDR1 SEHNR, CDR2 FQNEAQ (reference sequence).

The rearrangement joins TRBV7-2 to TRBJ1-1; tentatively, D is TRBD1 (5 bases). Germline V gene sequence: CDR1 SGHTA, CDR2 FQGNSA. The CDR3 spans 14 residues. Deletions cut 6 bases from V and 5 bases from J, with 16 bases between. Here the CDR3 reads CASREEVGVTEAFF. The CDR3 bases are TGTGCCAGCAGGGAAGAGGTGGGGGTTACTGAAGCTTTCTTT.

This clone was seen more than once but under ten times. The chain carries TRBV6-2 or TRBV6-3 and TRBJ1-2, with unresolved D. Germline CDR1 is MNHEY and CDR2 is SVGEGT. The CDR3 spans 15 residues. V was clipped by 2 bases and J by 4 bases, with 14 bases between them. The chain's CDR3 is CASSYESIEPYGYTF. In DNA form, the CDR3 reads TGTGCCAGCAGTTACGAGAGTATCGAGCCCTATGGCTACACCTTC.

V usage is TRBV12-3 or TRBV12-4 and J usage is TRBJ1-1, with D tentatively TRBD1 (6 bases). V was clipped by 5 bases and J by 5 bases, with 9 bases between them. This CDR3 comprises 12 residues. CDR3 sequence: CASSPTGTEAFF. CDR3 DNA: TGTGCCAGCAGTCCGACAGGAACTGAAGCTTTCTTT.

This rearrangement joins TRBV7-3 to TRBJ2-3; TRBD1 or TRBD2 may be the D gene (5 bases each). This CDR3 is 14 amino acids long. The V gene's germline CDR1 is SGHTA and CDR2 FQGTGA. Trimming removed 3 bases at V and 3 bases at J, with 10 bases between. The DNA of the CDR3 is TGTGCCAGCAGCTTGGGGCTAGCAACAGATACGCAGTATTTT. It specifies CASSLGLATDTQYF.

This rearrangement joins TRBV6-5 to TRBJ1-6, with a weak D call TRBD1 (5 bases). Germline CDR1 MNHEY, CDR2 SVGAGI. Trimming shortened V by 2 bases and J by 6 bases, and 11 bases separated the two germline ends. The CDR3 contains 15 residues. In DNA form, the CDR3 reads TGTGCCAGCAGTTACCTGGACACGCTTAATTCACCCCTCCACTTT. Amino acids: CASSYLDTLNSPLHF.

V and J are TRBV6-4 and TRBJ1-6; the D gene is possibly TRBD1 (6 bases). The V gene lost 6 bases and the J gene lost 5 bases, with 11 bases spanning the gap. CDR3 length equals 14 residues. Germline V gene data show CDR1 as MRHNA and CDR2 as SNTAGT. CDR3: CASRRGGDNSPLHF. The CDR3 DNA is TGTGCCAGCAGGCGCGGGGGCGATAATTCACCCCTCCACTTT.

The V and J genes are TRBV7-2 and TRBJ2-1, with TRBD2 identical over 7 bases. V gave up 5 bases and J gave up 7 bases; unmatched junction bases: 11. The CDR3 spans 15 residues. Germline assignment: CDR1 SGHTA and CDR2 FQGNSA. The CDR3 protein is CASSPQAREGNEQFF. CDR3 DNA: TGTGCCAGCAGCCCCCAGGCCAGGGAGGGGAATGAGCAGTTCTTC.

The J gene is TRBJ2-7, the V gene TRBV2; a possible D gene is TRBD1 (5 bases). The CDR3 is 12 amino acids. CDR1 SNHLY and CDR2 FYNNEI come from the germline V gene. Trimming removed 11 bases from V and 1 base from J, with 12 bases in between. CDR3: CAGRGDSYEQYF. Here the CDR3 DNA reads TGTGCCGGAAGGGGTGATTCCTACGAGCAGTACTTC.

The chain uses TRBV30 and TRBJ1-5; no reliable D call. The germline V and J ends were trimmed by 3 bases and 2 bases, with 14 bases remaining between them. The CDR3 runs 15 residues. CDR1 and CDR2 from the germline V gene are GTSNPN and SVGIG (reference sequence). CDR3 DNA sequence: TGTGCCTGGAGCCCACTGGGCGCGGGCAATCAGCCCCAGCATTTT. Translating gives CAWSPLGAGNQPQHF.

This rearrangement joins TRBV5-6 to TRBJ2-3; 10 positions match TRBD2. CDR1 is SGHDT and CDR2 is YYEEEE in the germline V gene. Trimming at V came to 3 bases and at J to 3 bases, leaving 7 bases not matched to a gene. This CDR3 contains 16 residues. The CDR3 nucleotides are TGTGCCAGCAGCTGGTGGAGCGGGGGGGCAACAGATACGCAGTATTTT. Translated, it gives CASSWWSGGATDTQYF. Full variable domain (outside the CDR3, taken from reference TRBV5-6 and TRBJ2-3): DAGVTQSPTHLIKTRGQQVTLRCSPKSGHDTVSWYQQALGQGPQFIFQYYEEEERQRGNFPDRFSGHQFPNYSSELNVNALLLGDSALYLCASSWWSGGATDTQYFGPGTRLTVL.